This T cell receptor (beta chain) originates from a study of monozygotic twins with inflammatory bowel disease. The study, taken as a whole, reports: For IBD patients, clonotypes shared with others were fewer than for healthy twins, especially with disease activity. Inverse Simpson values showed less TCRbeta diversity in IBD patients than in their healthy co-twins. In these data, no single strong IBD-associated signal or clonotype received support.

A note on this clonotype: The antigen is undetermined.

Looked up from germline, CDR1 is SGHVS and CDR2 is FNYEAQ. This CDR3 spans 16 amino acids. UMIs with a 6-nucleotide sample barcode were added by template switching. TCRdb reprocessed the 5' RACE reads and keeps a single row for each CDR3 protein, giving no DNA. This sample's table has approximately 330,000 distinct CDR3 sequences. The chain combines TRBV7-6 with TRBJ2-1; TCRdb's D gene call, TRBD2, goes unchecked for lack of DNA. Sequencing input: blood. The sequence was obtained from a human donor with ulcerative colitis or Crohn's disease, or a healthy co-twin of an affected twin (not recorded which). The CDR3 reads CASSLLAGSPYNEQFF.